Shown below are 22 T cell receptor beta chains from a single sample sequenced in a study of blood T cell repertoires in COVID-19. The protocol was immunoSEQ multiplex PCR, while the TCRdb copy is restricted to in-frame clones and leaves out a portion. Found here are approximately 85,000 clones, about nine tenths of them singletons; the top ten hold 2% to 3%. Sequences were obtained from peripheral blood. All receptors derive from a man in his fifties or sixties with acute or convalescent COVID-19.

For the CDR3, the DNA is TGCGCCAGCAGCCCGGGGGGGACAGGGGTCGGAGAGACCCAGTACTTC. The encoded protein is CASSPGGTGVGETQYF. The chain is built from TRBV5-1 and TRBJ2-5; 10 nucleotides match TRBD1. Trimming took 4 bases from V and 4 from J; bases not matched to a gene: 10. The germline V gene encodes CDR1 SGHRS and CDR2 YFSETQ. The CDR3 length is 16 residues.

The V and J genes are TRBV6-6 and TRBJ2-7, with 7 bases that match TRBD2. V trimming: 9 bases; J trimming: 2 bases; junction bases outside the gene matches: 16. The CDR3 loop spans 16 amino acids. CDR1 and CDR2 from the germline V gene are MNHNY and SVGAGI (reference sequence). The CDR3 DNA sequence: TGTGCCAGTAACTCTAGGTGGGCTAGCGGAACCTACGAGCAGTACTTC. This gives the protein CASNSRWASGTYEQYF.

The V gene is TRBV2, the J gene TRBJ1-4; D is unclear. Germline V gene lookup returns CDR1 SNHLY and CDR2 FYNNEI. Trimming pared 6 bases from V and 0 bases from J, leaving 11 bases between. The length of the CDR3 is 15 residues. This CDR3 is CASSPTPTTNEKLFF. The CDR3 region has the DNA TGTGCCAGCAGCCCCACACCGACAACTAATGAAAAACTGTTTTTT.

J is TRBJ2-7 and V is TRBV12-3 or TRBV12-4; 8 bases fit TRBD1. J lost 3 bases, V lost 4 bases, and 2 bases had no gene match. The CDR3 has 13 amino acids. In DNA, the CDR3 is TGTGCCAGCAGTTCGGGACAGGACTACGAGCAGTACTTC. Its protein product is CASSSGQDYEQYF.

The chain combines TRBV6-5 with TRBJ1-5; TRBD1 matches at 8 bases. The CDR3 is made up of 15 amino acids. Germline loops: CDR1 MNHEY, CDR2 SVGAGI. V trimming: 5 bases; J trimming: 3 bases; junction bases outside the gene matches: 6. The CDR3 region has the DNA TGTGCCAGCAGTATGGACAGGGTCAACAATCAGCCCCAGCATTTT. Translating it yields CASSMDRVNNQPQHF.

The chain links TRBV5-1 to TRBJ2-7, with D possibly matching TRBD2 (5 bases). The V end lost 5 bases, the J end lost 1 base, and 13 bases lay between the germline ends. CDR1 is SGHRS and CDR2 is YFSETQ in the germline V gene. This CDR3 has 14 residues. CDR3 in amino acids: CASSLRRESYEQYF. CDR3 coding DNA: TGCGCCAGCAGTTTAAGACGGGAATCCTACGAGCAGTACTTC. The entire variable domain, with the rest obtained from reference TRBV5-1 and TRBJ2-7, is as follows: KAGVTQTPRYLIKTRGQQVTLSCSPISGHRSVSWYQQTPGQGLQFLFEYFSETQRNKGNFPGRFSGRQFSNSRSEMNVSTLELGDSALYLCASSLRRESYEQYFGPGTRLTVT.

The gene calls are TRBV28 and TRBJ2-1; 10 nucleotides match TRBD2. CDR3 length equals 15 residues. V lost 4 bases and J lost 4; bases outside the gene matches: 4. The germline V gene has CDR1 MDHEN and CDR2 SYDVKM. The CDR3 protein is CASSSLAGDYNEQFF. The DNA of the CDR3 is TGTGCCAGCAGTTCGCTAGCGGGAGATTACAATGAGCAGTTCTTC.

This sequence joins TRBV27 and TRBJ1-1; no firm D call. With 2 bases removed from V and 0 bases from J, the gap between germline ends came to 4 bases. The CDR3 runs to 13 residues. Germline loops: CDR1 MNHEY, CDR2 SMNVEV (reference sequence). CDR3 region: CASSLTLNTEAFF. CDR3 in DNA: TGTGCCAGCAGTTTAACATTGAACACTGAAGCTTTCTTT.

The chain uses TRBV10-3 and TRBJ2-3; 7 positions match TRBD1. Germline loops: CDR1 ENHRY, CDR2 SYGVKD. The CDR3 totals 13 residues. Trimming cost V 2 bases and J 9 bases; bases outside gene matches: 5. The CDR3 region is CAISEGDRVTQYF. CDR3 coding DNA: TGTGCCATCAGTGAGGGAGACAGGGTGACGCAGTATTTT.

The chain employs TRBV28 and TRBJ2-5; a possible D gene is TRBD2 (6 bases). Germline CDR1 reads MDHEN; CDR2 reads SYDVKM. CDR3 length: 15 residues. With 5 bases removed from V and 2 bases from J, the gap between germline ends came to 15 bases. The CDR3 loop is CASSAARDFQETQYF. In nucleotides, the CDR3 is TGTGCCAGCAGTGCGGCCCGGGACTTTCAAGAGACCCAGTACTTC.

CDR3 region: CASSEWGSESNQPQHF. The CDR3 DNA reads TGTGCCAGCAGTGAATGGGGCAGCGAAAGCAATCAGCCCCAGCATTTT. This chain joins TRBV6-1 and TRBJ1-5, with D possibly TRBD1 on 5 matching bases. The CDR3 sequence is 16 residues long. Trimming removed 2 bases at V and 1 base at J, with 12 bases between. Germline CDR1 reads MNHNS; CDR2 reads SASEGT.

The rearrangement links TRBV29-1 to TRBJ2-5; TRBD1 agrees at 8 bases. There are 14 residues in the CDR3. Germline trimming cut 8 bases from V and 5 bases from J; bases unmatched to any gene: 13. Germline CDR1 and CDR2: SQVTM and ANQGSEA. The CDR3 is CSIWPTGAGETQYF. CDR3 DNA: TGCAGCATTTGGCCGACAGGGGCGGGGGAGACCCAGTACTTC.

The rearrangement links TRBV9 to TRBJ2-5; D may be TRBD2 (6 bases). Germline values: CDR1 SGDLS, CDR2 YYNGEE. V lost 3 bases to trimming and J lost 7 bases, with 7 bases between them. CDR3 length: 11 amino acids. The CDR3, as DNA: TGTGCCAGCAGCGCCGGGGGGACCCAGTACTTC. Its translation is CASSAGGTQYF.

This clone was counted a single time. This chain joins TRBV29-1 and TRBJ2-3, with D tentatively TRBD2 (5 bases). The germline CDR1 and CDR2 sequences are SQVTM and ANQGSEA. CDR3 size: 14 residues. Trimming took off 5 bases at V and 2 bases at J, with 14 bases between the two ends. CDR3 in DNA: TGCAGCGTTAGCGGCCGGCTCCACACAGATACGCAGTATTTT. Translation gives CSVSGRLHTDTQYF.

The chain uses TRBV6-5 and TRBJ2-1; 9 nucleotides match TRBD1. V was clipped by 7 bases and J by 8 bases; unmatched bases: 6. The V gene's germline CDR1 is MNHEY and CDR2 SVGAGI. This CDR3 comprises 13 residues. The CDR3 here is CASTDRGRDEQFF. In DNA form, the CDR3 reads TGTGCCAGCACCGACAGGGGGAGGGATGAGCAGTTCTTC.

This sequence joins TRBV12-3 or TRBV12-4 and TRBJ2-5; perhaps TRBD2 as D (5 bases). The CDR3 sequence is 13 residues long. V lost 3 bases, J lost 5 bases, and 10 bases lay in between. The CDR3, as DNA: TGTGCCAGCAGTTTCGGAAGGAGGGAGACCCAGTACTTC. It yields the protein CASSFGRRETQYF.

This clone was detected only once. The CDR3 sequence: CASSATLGYTF. CDR3 DNA: TGTGCCAGTAGTGCTACCTTGGGCTACACCTTC. This chain joins TRBV19 and TRBJ1-2; no clear D gene. Trimming left V 5 bases short and J 8 bases short, with 9 bases between. The CDR3 is 11 amino acids. Germline lookup yields CDR1 LNHDA and CDR2 SQIVND (reference sequence).

The V gene is TRBV7-2, the J gene TRBJ1-5; TRBD1 matches at 10 bases. The CDR3 runs 15 residues. After removal of 5 bases from V and 3 bases from J, the junction contained 4 bases not matched to a gene. Germline V lookup: CDR1 SGHTA, CDR2 FQGNSA. DNA for the CDR3: TGTGCCAGCAGCCGGGACAGGGGATCCAATCAGCCCCAGCATTTT. Encoded protein: CASSRDRGSNQPQHF.

The chain links TRBV19 to TRBJ1-1; D unresolved. The CDR3 is made up of 18 amino acids. Germline CDR1 and CDR2: LNHDA and SQIVND (reference sequence). V dropped 0 bases and J dropped 4 bases, with 21 bases sitting between them. CDR3 in amino acids: CASSIDPTGVLRGTEAFF. CDR3 sequence (DNA): TGTGCCAGTAGTATAGATCCTACGGGAGTGCTCCGGGGCACTGAAGCTTTCTTT.

The CDR3 DNA sequence: TGTGCCAGTAGTACCAGCCCAGGGATGAACACTGAAGCTTTCTTT. This translates into CASSTSPGMNTEAFF. V gene TRBV19 combines with J gene TRBJ1-1; perhaps TRBD1 as D (5 bases). V was trimmed by 4 bases and J by 0 bases, leaving 12 bases between them. There are 15 residues in the CDR3. CDR1 and CDR2 (germline): LNHDA, SQIVND (reference sequence).

The chain carries TRBV6-5 and TRBJ1-2; D might be TRBD1 (6 bases). V lost 0 bases and J lost 4, with 15 bases in between. This CDR3 is 16 amino acids long. Per germline, CDR1 MNHEY and CDR2 SVGAGI. The CDR3 sequence: CASSYSAGGGVYGYTF. In DNA form, the CDR3 reads TGTGCCAGCAGTTACTCTGCGGGAGGGGGGGTCTATGGCTACACCTTC.

The chain links TRBV3-1 (or the pseudogene TRBV3-2) to TRBJ2-1; perhaps TRBD2 as D (6 bases). V was clipped by 0 bases and J by 10 bases, with 19 bases between them. The CDR3 is 16 residues long. Germline V lookup: CDR1 LGHDT, CDR2 YNNKEL (reference sequence). CDR3 loop: CASSQDQRLVLREQFF. CDR3 sequence (DNA): TGTGCCAGCAGCCAAGATCAGAGACTAGTTCTCAGGGAGCAGTTCTTC.